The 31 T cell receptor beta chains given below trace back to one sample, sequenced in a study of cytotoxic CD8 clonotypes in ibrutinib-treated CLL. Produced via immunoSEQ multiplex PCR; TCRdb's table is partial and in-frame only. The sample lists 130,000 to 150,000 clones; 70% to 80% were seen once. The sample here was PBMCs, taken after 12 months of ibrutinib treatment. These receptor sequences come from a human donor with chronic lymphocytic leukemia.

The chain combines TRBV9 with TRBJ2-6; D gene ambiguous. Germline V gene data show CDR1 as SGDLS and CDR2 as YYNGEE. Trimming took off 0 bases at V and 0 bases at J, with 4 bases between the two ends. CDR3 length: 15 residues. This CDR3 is CASSVAHSGANVLTF. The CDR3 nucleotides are TGTGCCAGCAGCGTAGCCCACTCTGGGGCCAACGTCCTGACTTTC.

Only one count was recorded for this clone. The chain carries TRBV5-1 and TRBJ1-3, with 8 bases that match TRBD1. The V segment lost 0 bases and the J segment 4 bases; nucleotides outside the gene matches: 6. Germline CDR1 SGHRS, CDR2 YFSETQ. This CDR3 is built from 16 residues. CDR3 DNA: TGCGCCAGCAGCTTGGGGCAGGGGGCATACGGAAACACCATATATTTT. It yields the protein CASSLGQGAYGNTIYF.

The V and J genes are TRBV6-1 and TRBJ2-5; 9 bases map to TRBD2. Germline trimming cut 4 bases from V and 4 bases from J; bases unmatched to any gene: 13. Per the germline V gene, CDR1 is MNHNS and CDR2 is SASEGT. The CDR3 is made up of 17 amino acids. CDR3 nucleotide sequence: TGTGCCAGCAGTGCCCGTTTTGCTGGGACTAGCTTAGAGACCCAGTACTTC. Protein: CASSARFAGTSLETQYF.

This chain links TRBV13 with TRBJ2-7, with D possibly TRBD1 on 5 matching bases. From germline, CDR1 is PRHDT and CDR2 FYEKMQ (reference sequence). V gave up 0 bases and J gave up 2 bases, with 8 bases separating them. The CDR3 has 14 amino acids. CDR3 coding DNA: TGTGCCAGCAGCTTAGGAGGGGCCCCCTACGAGCAGTACTTC. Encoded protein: CASSLGGAPYEQYF.

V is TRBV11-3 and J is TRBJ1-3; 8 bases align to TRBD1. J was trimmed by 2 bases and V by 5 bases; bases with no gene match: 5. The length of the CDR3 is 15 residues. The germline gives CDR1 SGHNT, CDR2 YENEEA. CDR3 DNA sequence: TGTGCCAGCAGCGGGACAGGTGATGCTGGAAACACCATATATTTT. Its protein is CASSGTGDAGNTIYF.

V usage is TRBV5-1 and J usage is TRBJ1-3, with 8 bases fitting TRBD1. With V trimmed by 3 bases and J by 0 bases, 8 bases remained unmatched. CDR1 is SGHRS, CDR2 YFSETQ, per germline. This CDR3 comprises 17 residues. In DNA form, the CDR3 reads TGCGCCAGCAGCTGGGGACAGGCCCCTTACTCTGGAAACACCATATATTTT. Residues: CASSWGQAPYSGNTIYF.

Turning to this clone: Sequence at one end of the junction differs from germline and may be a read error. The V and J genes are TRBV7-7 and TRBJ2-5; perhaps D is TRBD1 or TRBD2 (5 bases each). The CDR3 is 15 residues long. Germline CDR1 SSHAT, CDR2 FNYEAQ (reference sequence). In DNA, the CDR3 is TGTGCTAGCAGCTCCACCCCTGCTTCCTCGGGGCCCCAGTACTTC. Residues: CASSSTPASSGPQYF.

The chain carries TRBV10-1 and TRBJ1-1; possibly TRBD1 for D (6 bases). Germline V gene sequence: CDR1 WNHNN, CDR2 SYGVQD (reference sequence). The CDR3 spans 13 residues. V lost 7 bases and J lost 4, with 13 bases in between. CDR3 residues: CASKGQGSTEAFF. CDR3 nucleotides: TGCGCCAGCAAAGGGCAGGGGAGCACTGAAGCTTTCTTT.

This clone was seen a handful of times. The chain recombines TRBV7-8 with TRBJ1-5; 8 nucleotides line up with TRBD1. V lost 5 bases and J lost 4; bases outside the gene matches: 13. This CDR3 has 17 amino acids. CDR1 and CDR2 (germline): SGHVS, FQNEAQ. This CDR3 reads CASSPATGATFNQPQHF. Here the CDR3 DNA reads TGTGCCAGCAGCCCAGCGACAGGGGCCACGTTTAATCAGCCCCAGCATTTT.

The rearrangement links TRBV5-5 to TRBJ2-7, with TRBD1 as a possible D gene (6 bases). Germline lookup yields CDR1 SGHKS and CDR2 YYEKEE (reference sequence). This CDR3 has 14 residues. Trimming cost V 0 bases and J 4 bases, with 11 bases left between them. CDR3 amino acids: CASSLAGANYEQYF. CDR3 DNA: TGTGCCAGCAGCTTGGCAGGGGCCAATTACGAGCAGTACTTC.

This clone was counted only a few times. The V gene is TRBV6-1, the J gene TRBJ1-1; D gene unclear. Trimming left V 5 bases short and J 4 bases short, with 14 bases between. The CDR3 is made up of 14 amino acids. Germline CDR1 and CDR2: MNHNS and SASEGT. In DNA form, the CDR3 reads TGTGCCAGCAGTTATACTCAATCGAGCACTGAAGCTTTCTTT. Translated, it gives CASSYTQSSTEAFF.

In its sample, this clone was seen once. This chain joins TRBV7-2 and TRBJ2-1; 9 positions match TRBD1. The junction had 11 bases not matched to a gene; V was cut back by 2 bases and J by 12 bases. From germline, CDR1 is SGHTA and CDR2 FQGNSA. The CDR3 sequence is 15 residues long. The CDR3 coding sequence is TGTGCCAGCAGCTTATCTTTTTGGGACAGGGAGGGGCAGTTCTTC. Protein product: CASSLSFWDREGQFF.

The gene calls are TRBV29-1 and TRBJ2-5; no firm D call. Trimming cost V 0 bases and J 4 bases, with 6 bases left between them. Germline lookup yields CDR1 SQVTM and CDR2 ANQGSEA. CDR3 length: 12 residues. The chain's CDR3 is CSVEEGVETQYF. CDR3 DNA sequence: TGCAGCGTTGAAGAAGGAGTAGAGACCCAGTACTTC.

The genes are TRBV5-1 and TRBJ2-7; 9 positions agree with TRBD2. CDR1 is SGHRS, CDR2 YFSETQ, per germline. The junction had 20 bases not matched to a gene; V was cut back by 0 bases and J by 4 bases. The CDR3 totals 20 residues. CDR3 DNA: TGCGCCAGCAGCTTGGGGGCCTCTGGCGGCTGGGCGGGAGGGAGGTACGAGCAGTACTTC. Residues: CASSLGASGGWAGGRYEQYF.

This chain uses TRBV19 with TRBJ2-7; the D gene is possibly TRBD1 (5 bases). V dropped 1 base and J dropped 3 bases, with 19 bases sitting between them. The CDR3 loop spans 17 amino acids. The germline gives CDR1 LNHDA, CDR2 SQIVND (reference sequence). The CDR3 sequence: CASSIGADRILSYEQYF. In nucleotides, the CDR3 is TGTGCCAGTAGTATAGGTGCTGACAGAATCCTTAGCTACGAGCAGTACTTC.

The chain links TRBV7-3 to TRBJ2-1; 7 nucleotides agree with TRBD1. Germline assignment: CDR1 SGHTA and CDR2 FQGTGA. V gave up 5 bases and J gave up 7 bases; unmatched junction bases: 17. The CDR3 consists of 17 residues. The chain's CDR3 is CASSEDGSSGRGNEQFF. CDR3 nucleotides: TGTGCCAGCAGCGAAGACGGTAGTTCGGGCAGGGGGAATGAGCAGTTCTTC.

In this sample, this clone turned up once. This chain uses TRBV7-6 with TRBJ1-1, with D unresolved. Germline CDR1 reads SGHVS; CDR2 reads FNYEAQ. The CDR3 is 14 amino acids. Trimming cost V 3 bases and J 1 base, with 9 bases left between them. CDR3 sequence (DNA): TGTGCCAGCAGCTTGTCTTTGGGGAACACTGAAGCTTTCTTT. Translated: CASSLSLGNTEAFF.

Written as DNA, the CDR3 is TGTGCTAGTGGTTTGGTAGGGAATGAGCAGTTCTTC. Its protein product is CASGLVGNEQFF. The chain employs TRBV12-5 and TRBJ2-1; no firm D call. Germline loops: CDR1 LGHNT, CDR2 FRNRAP. V was shortened by 0 bases and J by 7 bases, with 4 bases between the two germline ends. CDR3 length: 12 residues.

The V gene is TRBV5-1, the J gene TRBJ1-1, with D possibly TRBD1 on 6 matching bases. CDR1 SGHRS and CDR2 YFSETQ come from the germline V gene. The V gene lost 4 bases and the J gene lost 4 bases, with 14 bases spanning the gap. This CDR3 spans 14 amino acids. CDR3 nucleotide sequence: TGCGCCAGCAGCGTCCAGGGGTCGACCACTGAAGCTTTCTTT. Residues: CASSVQGSTTEAFF. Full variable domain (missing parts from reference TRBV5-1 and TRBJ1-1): KAGVTQTPRYLIKTRGQQVTLSCSPISGHRSVSWYQQTPGQGLQFLFEYFSETQRNKGNFPGRFSGRQFSNSRSEMNVSTLELGDSALYLCASSVQGSTTEAFFGQGTRLTVV.

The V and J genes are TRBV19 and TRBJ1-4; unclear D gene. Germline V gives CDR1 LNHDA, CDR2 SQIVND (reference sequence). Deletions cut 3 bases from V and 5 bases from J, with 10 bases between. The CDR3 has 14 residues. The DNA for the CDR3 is TGTGCCAGTAGTATGAGGTTCCAGAATGAAAAACTGTTTTTT. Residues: CASSMRFQNEKLFF.

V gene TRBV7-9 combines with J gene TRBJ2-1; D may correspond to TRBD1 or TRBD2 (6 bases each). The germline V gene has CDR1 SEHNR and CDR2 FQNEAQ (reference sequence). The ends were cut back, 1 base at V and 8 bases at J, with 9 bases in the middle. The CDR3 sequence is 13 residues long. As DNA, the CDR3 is TGTGCCAGCAGCTTAGAGGGGGGCGATGAGCAGTTCTTC. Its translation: CASSLEGGDEQFF.

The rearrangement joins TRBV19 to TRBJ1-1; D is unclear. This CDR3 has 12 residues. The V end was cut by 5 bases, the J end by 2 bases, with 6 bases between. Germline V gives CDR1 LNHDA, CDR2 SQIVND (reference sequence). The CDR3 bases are TGTGCCAGTAGTGGGTTTAACACTGAAGCTTTCTTT. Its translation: CASSGFNTEAFF.

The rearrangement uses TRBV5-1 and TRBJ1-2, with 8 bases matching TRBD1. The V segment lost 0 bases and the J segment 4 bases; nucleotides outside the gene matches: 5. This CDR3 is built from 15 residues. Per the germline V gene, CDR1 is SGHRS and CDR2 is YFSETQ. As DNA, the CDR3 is TGCGCCAGCAGCTTGGTGCAGGGGGCAAGCTATGGCTACACCTTC. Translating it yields CASSLVQGASYGYTF.

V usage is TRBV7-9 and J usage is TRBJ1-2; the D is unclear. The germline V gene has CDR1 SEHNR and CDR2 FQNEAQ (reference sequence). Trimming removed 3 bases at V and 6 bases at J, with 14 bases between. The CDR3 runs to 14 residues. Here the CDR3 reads CASSLGILSDGYTF. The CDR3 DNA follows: TGTGCCAGCAGCTTGGGTATCCTATCGGATGGCTACACCTTC. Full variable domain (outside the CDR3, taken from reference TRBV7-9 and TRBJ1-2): DTGVSQNPRHKITKRGQNVTFRCDPISEHNRLYWYRQTLGQGPEFLTYFQNEAQLEKSRLLSDRFSAERPKGSFSTLEIQRTEQGDSAMYLCASSLGILSDGYTFGSGTRLTVV.

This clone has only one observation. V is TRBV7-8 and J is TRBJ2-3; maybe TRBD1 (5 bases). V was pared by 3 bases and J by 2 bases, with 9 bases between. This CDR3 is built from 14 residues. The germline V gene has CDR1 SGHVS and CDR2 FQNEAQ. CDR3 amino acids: CASSFTGITDTQYF. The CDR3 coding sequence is TGTGCCAGCAGCTTTACAGGAATCACAGATACGCAGTATTTT.

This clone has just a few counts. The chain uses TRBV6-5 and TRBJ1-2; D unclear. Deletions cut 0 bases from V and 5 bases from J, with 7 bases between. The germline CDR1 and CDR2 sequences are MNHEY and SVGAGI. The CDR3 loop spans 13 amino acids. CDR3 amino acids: CASSYSGIYGYTF. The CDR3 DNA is TGTGCCAGCAGTTACTCGGGGATTTATGGCTACACCTTC.

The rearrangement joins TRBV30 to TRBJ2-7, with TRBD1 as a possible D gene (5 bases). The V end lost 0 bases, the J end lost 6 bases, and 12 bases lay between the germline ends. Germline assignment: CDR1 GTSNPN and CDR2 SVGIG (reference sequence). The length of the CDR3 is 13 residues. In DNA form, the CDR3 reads TGTGCCTGGAGTGTAACAGGTCTCCCCGAGCAGTACTTC. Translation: CAWSVTGLPEQYF.

CDR3 coding DNA: TGTGCCAGCAGCTTCCCGAATGGGGAGCAGTACTTC. This encodes CASSFPNGEQYF. The chain combines TRBV7-9 with TRBJ2-7; D remains ambiguous. Trimming pared 3 bases from V and 7 bases from J, leaving 10 bases between. This CDR3 region has 12 residues. Germline values: CDR1 SEHNR, CDR2 FQNEAQ (reference sequence).

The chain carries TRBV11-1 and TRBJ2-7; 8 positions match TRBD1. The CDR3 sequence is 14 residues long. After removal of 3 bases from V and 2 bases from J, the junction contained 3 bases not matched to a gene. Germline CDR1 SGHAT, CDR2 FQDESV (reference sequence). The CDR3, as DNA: TGTGCCAGCAGCTTTAGGACAGGGCCCTACGAGCAGTACTTC. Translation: CASSFRTGPYEQYF.

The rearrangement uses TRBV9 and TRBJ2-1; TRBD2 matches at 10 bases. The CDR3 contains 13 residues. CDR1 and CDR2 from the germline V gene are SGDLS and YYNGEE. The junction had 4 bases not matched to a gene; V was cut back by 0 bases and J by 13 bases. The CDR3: CASSVASGSVQFF. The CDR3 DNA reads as TGTGCCAGCAGCGTAGCTAGCGGGAGCGTTCAGTTCTTC.

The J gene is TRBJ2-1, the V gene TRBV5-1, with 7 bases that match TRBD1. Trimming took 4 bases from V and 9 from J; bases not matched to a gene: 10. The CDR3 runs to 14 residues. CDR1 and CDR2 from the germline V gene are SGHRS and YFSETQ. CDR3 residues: CASSLGQTWGEQFF. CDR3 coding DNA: TGCGCCAGCAGCCTGGGACAGACGTGGGGTGAGCAGTTCTTC.